This TCR beta chain was sequenced for a study of vaccination and CD4 T cells after COVID-19. Findings and caveats of the study: Detection of a median around 86% of reactive clones in convalescent patients was confined to the period after vaccination.

Noted treatment: roughly 11-day PBMC culture with coronavirus spike peptide pools or control peptides (ViraFEST assay). ViraFEST used peptide pools to expand antigen-specific T cells before TCR sequencing. The positive PCR dates, which preceded the US Alpha, Beta and Delta variants, fell between March and December 2020. The assay that was used to sequence DNA from cultured CD4+ T cells was the Oncomine TCR Beta short-read assay. In this case, cultured CD4+ T cells provided the extracted genomic DNA. TCRdb used MiXCR to reprocess the PCR reads, holding one entry per CDR3 protein. The table has 12,000 or so distinct CDR3 sequences, more than 45% seen once. Concerning this clonotype: Its antigen is unknown.

The specimen was CD4+ T cells from blood, cultured in vitro. The receptor was isolated from a human donor who had recovered from COVID-19.

Written as DNA, the CDR3 is TGCAGTGCTAGAGACCCGGGGGGCGCGTCTAATGAAAAACTGTTTTTT. Translation gives CSARDPGGASNEKLFF. The chain joins TRBV20-1 to TRBJ1-4; D possibly corresponds to TRBD1 (6 bases). V was clipped by 0 bases and J by 3 bases, with 14 bases between them. The CDR3 is 16 residues long. CDR1 is DFQATT and CDR2 is SNEGSKA in the germline V gene (reference sequence).